Following are 15 T cell receptor beta chains from one sample sequenced in a study of response to subunit inactivated influenza vaccine (dated by TCRdb to between 2017 and 2018). Library preparation was by RT-PCR. Instrument used: Illumina HiSeq 2500. TCRdb handled the public reads itself, with Q25 trimming in fastp and clone calling in MiXCR, and kept productive beta chains. Identical CDR3 proteins give one entry, which carries the most common genes and DNA. Recorded for this sample are approximately 170,000 distinct CDR3 sequences; around 14% of them occurred a single time. About 26% of the sample lies in the top ten. The source was CD8+ T cells sorted from PBMCs, collected about 5 days after vaccination. The receptors derive from a man aged 50-59 years who received an inactivated influenza vaccine. Donor details come from another sample of the same person, matched by shared clones.

The sample holds a few counts of this clonotype. This chain uses TRBV28 with TRBJ2-5; tentatively, D is TRBD2 (6 bases). The CDR3 is 14 amino acids. The V gene's germline CDR1 is MDHEN and CDR2 SYDVKM. Trimming took 3 bases from V and 4 from J, leaving 12 bases between them. CDR3 coding DNA: TGTGCCAGCAGTTTTTCGGGAGTAGCAGAGACCCAGTACTTC. Residues: CASSFSGVAETQYF.

The chain is built from TRBV28 and TRBJ1-1, with D maybe TRBD1 (6 bases). CDR1 is MDHEN and CDR2 is SYDVKM in the germline V gene. V lost 2 bases and J 5 bases, leaving 9 bases between the germline ends. CDR3 length: 13 residues. The CDR3: CASSLTRGTEAFF. CDR3 DNA: TGTGCCAGCAGTTTAACCAGGGGAACTGAAGCTTTCTTT.

This clonotype was seen a few times. The V call is TRBV4-3, the J call TRBJ2-2; 7 nucleotides line up with TRBD2. The CDR3 loop spans 16 amino acids. V was clipped by 4 bases and J by 2 bases; unmatched bases: 7. CDR1 and CDR2 from the germline V gene are LGHNA and YSLEER. CDR3 nucleotide sequence: TGCGCCAGCAGCCTACGAGGGAGGGAAAACACCGGGGAGCTGTTTTTT. Amino acids: CASSLRGRENTGELFF.

The chain uses TRBV20-1 and TRBJ2-1; a possible D gene is TRBD2 (6 bases). The CDR3 loop spans 14 amino acids. CDR1 is DFQATT, CDR2 SNEGSKA, per germline (reference sequence). Trimming removed 0 bases at V and 7 bases at J, with 13 bases between. CDR3 residues: CSARDVGLRNEQFF. Here the CDR3 DNA reads TGCAGTGCTAGAGATGTCGGACTACGGAATGAGCAGTTCTTC.

This clonotype turned up a few times. CDR3 protein: CASSPTDRPNEKLFF. Here the CDR3 DNA reads TGTGCCAGCTCACCGACGGACAGACCTAATGAAAAACTGTTTTTT. The J gene is TRBJ1-4, the V gene TRBV18, with a tentative D call TRBD1 (6 bases). In germline, CDR1 is KGHSH, CDR2 LQKENI. There are 15 residues in the CDR3. Trimming left V 3 bases short and J 3 bases short, with 11 bases between.

CDR3: CASRGTSGRKNIQYF. The CDR3 bases are TGTGCCAGCAGAGGGACTAGCGGGAGAAAAAACATTCAGTACTTC. This chain connects TRBV12-3 or TRBV12-4 to TRBJ2-4; 14 bases map to TRBD2. The CDR3 loop spans 15 amino acids. The V gene end was trimmed by 6 bases and the J gene end by 4 bases; junction bases not matched to a gene: 2.

This clonotype was seen a few times. The chain carries TRBV29-1 and TRBJ1-4, with D maybe TRBD1 (5 bases). The length of the CDR3 is 14 residues. Germline values: CDR1 SQVTM, CDR2 ANQGSEA. V was cut by 2 bases and J by 8 bases, with 15 bases left in between. The CDR3 reads CSVEYSRVGEKLFF. CDR3 sequence (DNA): TGCAGCGTTGAATACTCCAGGGTTGGGGAAAAACTGTTTTTT. Full variable domain (rest looked up from reference TRBV29-1 and TRBJ1-4): SAVISQKPSRDICQRGTSLTIQCQVDSQVTMMFWYRQQPGQSLTLIATANQGSEATYESGFVIDKFPISRPNLTFSTLTVSNMSPEDSSIYLCSVEYSRVGEKLFFGSGTQLSVL.

This clonotype was picked up a small number of times. The chain couples TRBV4-1 to TRBJ2-3, with 10 bases matching TRBD1. V lost 0 bases and J lost 3; bases outside the gene matches: 6. The CDR3 has 17 residues. The germline gives CDR1 MGHRA, CDR2 YSYEKL. CDR3 sequence reads: CASSQEQGDRGTDTQYF. CDR3 bases: TGCGCCAGCAGCCAAGAACAGGGGGACAGGGGTACAGATACGCAGTATTTT.

This clonotype appeared a few times. The CDR3 region is CASSDSSVSNEQFF. Here the CDR3 DNA reads TGTGCCAGCAGTGACTCCTCGGTTAGCAATGAGCAGTTCTTC. The chain employs TRBV27 and TRBJ2-1; D ambiguous. CDR1 is MNHEY and CDR2 is SMNVEV in the germline V gene (reference sequence). The CDR3 is 14 amino acids. V lost 5 bases and J lost 6, with 14 bases in between.

This clonotype has at least ten counts. The chain has TRBV15 and TRBJ2-5; 10 bases are shared with TRBD2. V was pared by 4 bases and J by 0 bases, with 2 bases of the junction left unmatched. The germline gives CDR1 LNHNV, CDR2 YYDKDF (reference sequence). The length of the CDR3 is 15 residues. The CDR3 is CATSTGTSDQETQYF. The CDR3 DNA reads TGTGCCACCAGCACGGGGACTAGCGACCAAGAGACCCAGTACTTC.

This clonotype was found a few times. V and J are TRBV24-1 and TRBJ2-1; weak D call: TRBD1 (5 bases). Trimming cost V 7 bases and J 0 bases, with 12 bases left between them. Germline CDR1 reads KGHDR; CDR2 reads SFDVKD. This CDR3 region has 15 residues. The CDR3: CATSLGQSSYNEQFF. The DNA of the CDR3 is TGTGCCACCAGCCTTGGACAAAGCTCCTACAATGAGCAGTTCTTC.

The chain has TRBV7-6 and TRBJ2-1; TRBD2 aligns across 8 bases. Trimming cost V 2 bases and J 0 bases; bases outside gene matches: 3. The CDR3 contains 16 residues. The germline V gene encodes CDR1 SGHVS and CDR2 FNYEAQ. CDR3 loop: CASSLTGTSSYNEQFF. CDR3 coding DNA: TGTGCCAGCAGCTTAACCGGGACTAGCTCCTACAATGAGCAGTTCTTC.

The chain joins TRBV7-9 to TRBJ2-7; 7 nucleotides agree with TRBD1. Germline assignment: CDR1 SEHNR and CDR2 FQNEAQ (reference sequence). The CDR3 runs 14 residues. V trimming: 4 bases; J trimming: 6 bases; junction bases outside the gene matches: 9. The CDR3 nucleotides are TGTGCCAGCAGCTCGACAGGGAGAGAGGGCGAGCAGTACTTC. This sequence encodes CASSSTGREGEQYF.

This clonotype turned up a few times. The gene calls are TRBV24-1 and TRBJ2-3; 8 nucleotides agree with TRBD1. This CDR3 spans 16 amino acids. V shed 2 bases, J shed 4 bases, and the junction held 7 bases outside the gene matches. Per the germline V gene, CDR1 is KGHDR and CDR2 is SFDVKD. The CDR3 reads CATSDSRDRTPDTQYF. CDR3 coding DNA: TGTGCCACCAGTGATTCCCGGGACAGGACGCCAGATACGCAGTATTTT.

This clonotype showed up just a few times. The J gene is TRBJ2-2, the V gene TRBV7-9, with D possibly called TRBD1 or TRBD2 (5 bases each). V lost 5 bases, J lost 2 bases, and 12 bases lay in between. CDR1 and CDR2 from the germline V gene are SEHNR and FQNEAQ (reference sequence). The CDR3 is 15 residues long. For the CDR3, the DNA is TGTGCCAGCAGCCTCCGGGACCGAAACACCGGGGAGCTGTTTTTT. Residues: CASSLRDRNTGELFF.